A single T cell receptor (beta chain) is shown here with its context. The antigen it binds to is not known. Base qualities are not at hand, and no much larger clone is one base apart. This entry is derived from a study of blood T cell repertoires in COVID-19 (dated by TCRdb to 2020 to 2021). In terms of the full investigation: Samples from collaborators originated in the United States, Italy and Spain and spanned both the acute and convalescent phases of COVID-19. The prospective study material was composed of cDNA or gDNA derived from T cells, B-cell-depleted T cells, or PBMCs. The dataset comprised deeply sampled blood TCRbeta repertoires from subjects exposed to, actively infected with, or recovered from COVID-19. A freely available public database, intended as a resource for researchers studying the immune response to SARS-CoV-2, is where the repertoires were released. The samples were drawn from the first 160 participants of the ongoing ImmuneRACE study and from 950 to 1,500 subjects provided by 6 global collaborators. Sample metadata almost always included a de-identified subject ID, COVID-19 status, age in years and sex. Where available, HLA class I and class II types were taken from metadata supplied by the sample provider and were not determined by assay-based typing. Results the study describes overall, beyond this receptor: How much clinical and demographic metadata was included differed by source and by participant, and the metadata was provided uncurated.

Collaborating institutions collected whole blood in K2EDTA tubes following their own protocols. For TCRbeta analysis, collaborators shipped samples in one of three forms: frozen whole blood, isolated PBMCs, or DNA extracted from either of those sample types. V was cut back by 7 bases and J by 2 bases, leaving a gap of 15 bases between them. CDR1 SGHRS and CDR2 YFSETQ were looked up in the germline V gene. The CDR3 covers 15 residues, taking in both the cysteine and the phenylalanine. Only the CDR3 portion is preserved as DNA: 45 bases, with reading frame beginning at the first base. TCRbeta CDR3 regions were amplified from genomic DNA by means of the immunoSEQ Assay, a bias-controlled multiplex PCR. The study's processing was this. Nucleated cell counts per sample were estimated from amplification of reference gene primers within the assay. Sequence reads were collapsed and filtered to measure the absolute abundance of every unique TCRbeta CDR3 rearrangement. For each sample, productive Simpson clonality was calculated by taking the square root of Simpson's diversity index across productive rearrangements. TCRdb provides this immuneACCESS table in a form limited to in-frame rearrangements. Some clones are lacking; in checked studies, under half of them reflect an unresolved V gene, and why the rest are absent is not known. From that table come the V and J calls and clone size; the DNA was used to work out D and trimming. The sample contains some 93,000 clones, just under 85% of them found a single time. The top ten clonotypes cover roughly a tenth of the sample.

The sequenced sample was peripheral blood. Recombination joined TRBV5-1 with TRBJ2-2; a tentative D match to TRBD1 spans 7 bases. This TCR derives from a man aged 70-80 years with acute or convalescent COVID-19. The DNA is TGCGCCAGCCTCTGGGGGGACAGAAACACCGGGGAGCTGTTTTTT. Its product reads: CASLWGDRNTGELFF.